This T cell receptor (beta chain) emerged from a study of blood T cell repertoires in COVID-19. This CDR3 has 16 amino acids. Germline CDR1 and CDR2: SGHAT and FQNNGV. The V end was cut by 2 bases, the J end by 10 bases, with 18 bases between. Individuals drawn from approximately 22 US areas were about 18 to 95 years old. Sequencing was performed with immunoSEQ multiplex PCR; in TCRdb, only in-frame clones are kept and a portion is missing. The sample holds fewer than 500,000 clones; roughly 87% are singletons and the top ten take just under 2%. The chain combines TRBV11-2 with TRBJ1-6; possibly TRBD1 for D (5 bases). This TCR derives from a woman aged 18-29 years with acute COVID-19. The specimen was PBMCs or T cells enriched from blood (not recorded which). This chain's CDR3 is CASSLPADILNSPLHF. The CDR3 coding sequence is TGTGCCAGCAGCTTACCCGCGGACATATTAAACTCACCCCTCCACTTT.